The source of this T cell receptor beta chain is a study of blood T cell repertoires in COVID-19 (TCRdb year 2020). For the study in its entirety: The collaborator samples originated in the United States, Italy and Spain and spanned the acute and convalescent phases of COVID-19. The prospective study material was composed of cDNA or gDNA derived from T cells, B-cell-depleted T cells, or PBMCs. The dataset comprised deeply sampled blood TCRbeta repertoires from subjects exposed to, actively infected with, or recovered from COVID-19. The repertoires were made available in a free public database intended to serve as a resource for research on the immune response to SARS-CoV-2. Samples were obtained from the ongoing ImmuneRACE study (first 160 participants) and from about 1,300 subjects provided by 6 global collaborators. Nearly every sample came with metadata listing a de-identified subject ID, COVID-19 status, age in years and sex. Where HLA class I and class II types were available, the types were taken from metadata supplied by the sample provider, not from assay-based typing.

Enrolling through a virtual design, the prospective study's participants ranged in age from roughly 18 to 90 years and lived across 20 to 25 United States geographic areas. Cohort assignment in the prospective study relied on participant-reported clinical history from a screening survey and a study questionnaire. Mobile phlebotomists in the prospective study collected whole blood, serum and a nasopharyngeal or oropharyngeal swab from every participant. Participants in the prospective study had the option to provide additional blood draws and questionnaires over a roughly two-month period. Blood samples from the prospective study were shipped frozen or at room temperature prior to DNA extraction. TCRbeta CDR3 regions were amplified from genomic DNA using the immunoSEQ Assay, a bias-controlled multiplex PCR. The paper's processing steps were these. Nucleated cell counts per sample were estimated from amplification of reference gene primers within the assay. To quantify the absolute abundance of each unique TCRbeta CDR3 rearrangement, sequence reads were collapsed and filtered. For each sample, productive Simpson clonality was calculated as the square root of Simpson's diversity index across productive rearrangements. The table comes from immuneACCESS by way of TCRdb, which keeps in-frame sequences with V and J called. Part of the clones is missing from these tables; in studies checked, under half for an unresolved V gene and the rest for unknown reasons. That table furnishes V, J and clone size, whereas the DNA furnished D and trimming. This sample holds 200,000 to 250,000 clones; 81% were observed only once. The leading ten clones occupy more than 8.5% of the sample.

V loses 8 bases at its end and J loses 5 bases; junction bases beyond the gene matches: 4. Reading the germline V gene (reference sequence) gives CDR1 DFQATT and CDR2 SNEGSKA. The CDR3 starts with the cysteine, ends with the phenylalanine, and has 11 residues. Only CDR3 DNA remains: 33 bases, in frame from the first base. In the case of this clone: The clone's antigen remains unknown. No clone much larger than this one lies a single base away; base qualities are absent.

What the research found in general, with its limitations: How much clinical and demographic metadata was included differed by source and by participant, and the metadata was provided uncurated.

This clonotype originated in a woman aged 50 to 65 with acute COVID-19. Recombination linked TRBV20-1 to TRBJ2-7, with 9 bases in between that match TRBD1. The material sequenced was PBMCs or T cells enriched from blood (not recorded which). In nucleotides, the sequence is TGCAGTCCCGGACAGGGGAACGAGCAGTACTTC. It codes for CSPGQGNEQYF.